One and the same sample provided the 20 T cell receptor beta chains below, sequenced in a study of circulating CD8 cells and anti-PD-1 response in melanoma. Live CD3+CD8+TCRalphabeta+ cells were sorted into four subsets by PD-1 and/or TIGIT. Each library started from around 15 ng of total RNA using the QIAseq Immune Repertoire TCR panel. TCRdb reprocessed the reads via MiXCR and lists one record per CDR3 protein. This sample has 950 to 1,300 distinct CDR3 sequences, with approximately 9% found just once. Source: CD8+ T cells from PBMCs, taken at baseline or after one month of anti-PD-1 therapy (not recorded which). Source of these receptors: a human donor with melanoma.

This clonotype showed up just a few times. A read error is possible here, since a much larger clone lies one base away. CDR3 DNA sequence: TGTGCCAGTAGTATAGTCCTAGCGGGGGACCCGACCGATACGCTGTATTTT. Translating gives CASSIVLAGDPTDTLYF. The gene calls are TRBV19 and TRBJ2-3; 10 bases map to TRBD2. The CDR3 sequence is 17 residues long. CDR1 is LNHDA and CDR2 is SQIVND in the germline V gene (reference sequence).

This clonotype is hyperexpanded by share. This chain connects TRBV19 to TRBJ2-7; 10 bases are shared with TRBD1. Per the germline V gene, CDR1 is LNHDA and CDR2 is SQIVND (reference sequence). The CDR3 spans 15 residues. Trimming took 7 bases from V and 3 from J; bases not matched to a gene: 9. The chain's CDR3 is CASTPGQGILYEQYF. CDR3 in DNA: TGTGCCAGTACTCCGGGACAGGGGATCCTCTACGAGCAGTACTTC.

The V call is TRBV4-1, the J call TRBJ2-7; a possible D gene is TRBD2 (5 bases). The germline V and J ends were trimmed by 1 base and 7 bases, with 11 bases remaining between them. There are 13 residues in the CDR3. Germline CDR1 MGHRA, CDR2 YSYEKL. The CDR3 DNA reads as TGCGCCAGCAGCCAAGCGGGAATAGGGGAGCAGTACTTC. Amino acids: CASSQAGIGEQYF.

For this clonotype: The junction departs from germline at one end; a sequencing error may be responsible. CDR3 sequence: CAGSRVADSDTQYF. CDR3 bases: TGCGCCGGCAGCCGAGTGGCAGACTCCGATACCCAGTACTTC. V is TRBV4-1 and J is TRBJ2-5; D gene unclear. The CDR3 runs 14 residues. Germline loops: CDR1 MGHRA, CDR2 YSYEKL.

Remarks on this clonotype: This sequence may be a read error, since a much larger clone differs from it by one base. The chain couples TRBV5-5 to TRBJ2-7, with 7 bases matching TRBD1. Germline V gene data show CDR1 as SGHKS and CDR2 as YYEKEE (reference sequence). The CDR3 sequence is 15 residues long. The chain's CDR3 is CACSFTGTAAYEQYF. CDR3 DNA: TGTGCCTGCAGCTTCACCGGGACAGCAGCCTACGAGCAGTACTTC.

This clonotype is medium-sized (0.01 to 0.1%). The genes are TRBV18 and TRBJ2-2; D gene ambiguous. This CDR3 has 11 amino acids. Trimming cost V 6 bases and J 5 bases, with 4 bases left between them. In germline, CDR1 is KGHSH, CDR2 LQKENI. The CDR3 reads CASSETGELFF. CDR3 sequence (DNA): TGTGCCAGCTCTGAAACCGGGGAGCTGTTTTTT.

This clonotype is medium-sized in the sample. This chain joins TRBV20-1 and TRBJ2-3; D is ambiguous. CDR3 length equals 13 residues. The germline V gene encodes CDR1 DFQATT and CDR2 SNEGSKA (reference sequence). Trimming cost V 3 bases and J 2 bases, with 9 bases left between them. CDR3 in amino acids: CSASPPDTDTQYF. The DNA for the CDR3 is TGCAGTGCTAGTCCACCTGACACAGATACGCAGTATTTT.

In this sample, this clonotype is large. In DNA form, the CDR3 reads TGTGCCAGCAGTTTGGGACAGAACTACGAGCAGTACTTC. Translated: CASSLGQNYEQYF. This chain connects TRBV27 to TRBJ2-7; 7 bases map to TRBD1. Germline CDR1 and CDR2: MNHEY and SMNVEV (reference sequence). The CDR3 consists of 13 residues. After removal of 3 bases from V and 3 bases from J, the junction contained 2 bases not matched to a gene.

This clonotype is deemed medium-sized. The rearrangement links TRBV12-3 or TRBV12-4 to TRBJ1-3; D gene uncertain. Trimming took 5 bases from V and 4 from J, leaving 12 bases between them. The CDR3 is 14 amino acids. The CDR3 protein is CASSQQAGGNTIYF. For the CDR3, the DNA is TGTGCCAGCAGTCAACAAGCCGGCGGAAACACCATATATTTT.

This clonotype is categorized as medium-sized. The rearrangement links TRBV4-1 to TRBJ2-3; the D is unclear. CDR3 size: 13 residues. Germline CDR1 MGHRA, CDR2 YSYEKL. V gave up 5 bases and J gave up 0 bases, with 6 bases separating them. CDR3 coding DNA: TGCGCCAGCAGCGCAGCTAGCACAGATACGCAGTATTTT. Its protein product is CASSAASTDTQYF.

This clonotype rates as medium-sized (0.01 to 0.1%). The CDR3 protein is CASSEGTGDVQETQYF. The CDR3 coding sequence is TGTGCCAGCAGTGAGGGGACAGGGGACGTCCAAGAGACCCAGTACTTC. The chain carries TRBV2 and TRBJ2-5; TRBD1 agrees at 10 bases. Looked up from germline, CDR1 is SNHLY and CDR2 is FYNNEI. Trimming took 3 bases from V and 1 from J; bases not matched to a gene: 5. CDR3 length: 16 residues.

This clonotype is termed medium-sized. The chain links TRBV4-3 to TRBJ1-4; D remains ambiguous. V was cut by 0 bases and J by 0 bases, with 8 bases left in between. This CDR3 is built from 16 residues. Per the germline V gene, CDR1 is LGHNA and CDR2 is YSLEER. The chain's CDR3 is CASSQDLGATNEKLFF. DNA of the CDR3: TGCGCCAGCAGCCAAGATCTCGGAGCAACTAATGAAAAACTGTTTTTT.

The chain employs TRBV11-1 and TRBJ2-7; a possible D gene is TRBD2 (7 bases). CDR3 length: 15 amino acids. The V gene's germline CDR1 is SGHAT and CDR2 FQDESV (reference sequence). V dropped 5 bases and J dropped 1 base, with 15 bases sitting between them. CDR3 protein: CASSREGGGSYEQYF. CDR3 sequence (DNA): TGTGCCAGCAGCCGCGAGGGAGGGGGGTCCTACGAGCAGTACTTC.

This clonotype ranks as large. J is TRBJ2-3 and V is TRBV18; 7 nucleotides line up with TRBD1. The V segment lost 4 bases and the J segment 0 bases; nucleotides outside the gene matches: 7. The CDR3 has 16 residues. Germline lookup yields CDR1 KGHSH and CDR2 LQKENI. The DNA for the CDR3 is TGTGCCAGCTCACGCAAGGGACAGACTAGCACAGATACGCAGTATTTT. Encoded protein: CASSRKGQTSTDTQYF.

By sample fraction, this clonotype is medium-sized (0.01 to 0.1%). The chain is built from TRBV5-6 and TRBJ1-1; 12 bases match TRBD1. Germline V lookup: CDR1 SGHDT, CDR2 YYEEEE. V gave up 4 bases and J gave up 3 bases; unmatched junction bases: 10. The CDR3 totals 17 residues. The CDR3 nucleotides are TGTGCCAGCAGCATGGGGACAGGGGGCTGGAGGTACACTGAAGCTTTCTTT. It yields the protein CASSMGTGGWRYTEAFF.

This clonotype is judged medium-sized. The chain employs TRBV2 and TRBJ2-1, with a weak D call TRBD1 (5 bases). V was clipped by 8 bases and J by 8 bases, with 19 bases between them. CDR1 and CDR2 from the germline V gene are SNHLY and FYNNEI. The CDR3 has 14 residues. This chain's CDR3 is CASDDSARRYEQFF. The CDR3 DNA sequence: TGTGCCAGCGATGACAGTGCCAGGCGTTATGAGCAGTTCTTC.

This clonotype was observed once. This may stem from a read error, because a much larger clone lies one nucleotide away. The rearrangement links TRBV12-3 or TRBV12-4 to TRBJ2-6; no definite D call. CDR3 size: 14 residues. As DNA, the CDR3 is TGTACCAGCAGTTACGCCACGGGGGCCAACGTCCTGACTTTC. Its translation: CTSSYATGANVLTF.

This clonotype is medium-sized (0.01 to 0.1%) by share. The chain employs TRBV2 and TRBJ2-2, with 7 bases identical to TRBD1. V lost 7 bases and J lost 2; bases outside the gene matches: 4. This CDR3 is 14 amino acids long. The germline CDR1 and CDR2 sequences are SNHLY and FYNNEI. The CDR3: CASKWDRNTGELFF. In DNA, the CDR3 is TGTGCCAGCAAGTGGGACAGAAACACCGGGGAGCTGTTTTTT.

In its sample, this clonotype ranks as medium-sized. The chain has TRBV4-2 and TRBJ1-1; no clear D. Germline V gene lookup returns CDR1 LGHNA and CDR2 YNFKEQ. V was shortened by 4 bases and J by 4 bases, with 10 bases between the two germline ends. The CDR3 has 13 amino acids. CDR3 in amino acids: CASSPQGSTEAFF. CDR3 in DNA: TGTGCCAGCAGCCCCCAAGGGAGCACTGAAGCTTTCTTT.

The gene calls are TRBV27 and TRBJ2-7; D could derive from TRBD1 or TRBD2 (5 bases each). V lost 5 bases and J 9 bases, leaving 17 bases between the germline ends. The CDR3 has 13 amino acids. Germline lookup yields CDR1 MNHEY and CDR2 SMNVEV (reference sequence). The CDR3 is CASSPGPWVAQYF. Written as DNA, the CDR3 is TGTGCCAGCAGTCCGGGACCGTGGGTAGCGCAGTACTTC.